This T cell receptor beta chain was profiled in a study of blood T cell repertoires in COVID-19. Study overall: T cells, B-cell-depleted T cells, or PBMCs provided the cDNA or gDNA that served as material.

Germline CDR1 and CDR2: MDHEN and SYDVKM. This CDR3 is built from 15 residues. J lost 7 bases, V lost 8 bases, and 11 bases had no gene match. Sequencing was performed with immunoSEQ multiplex PCR; in TCRdb, only in-frame clones are kept and a portion is missing. The sample contains around 100,000 clones, over 75% of which appear only once. Material: peripheral blood. The TCR was taken from a woman in her fifties or sixties with acute or convalescent COVID-19. The rearrangement joins TRBV28 to TRBJ1-3; 10 bases align to TRBD1. CDR3 DNA sequence: TGTGCCAGCGTCGACAGGGGGCTTACTAGGAACACCATATATTTT. Protein sequence: CASVDRGLTRNTIYF.